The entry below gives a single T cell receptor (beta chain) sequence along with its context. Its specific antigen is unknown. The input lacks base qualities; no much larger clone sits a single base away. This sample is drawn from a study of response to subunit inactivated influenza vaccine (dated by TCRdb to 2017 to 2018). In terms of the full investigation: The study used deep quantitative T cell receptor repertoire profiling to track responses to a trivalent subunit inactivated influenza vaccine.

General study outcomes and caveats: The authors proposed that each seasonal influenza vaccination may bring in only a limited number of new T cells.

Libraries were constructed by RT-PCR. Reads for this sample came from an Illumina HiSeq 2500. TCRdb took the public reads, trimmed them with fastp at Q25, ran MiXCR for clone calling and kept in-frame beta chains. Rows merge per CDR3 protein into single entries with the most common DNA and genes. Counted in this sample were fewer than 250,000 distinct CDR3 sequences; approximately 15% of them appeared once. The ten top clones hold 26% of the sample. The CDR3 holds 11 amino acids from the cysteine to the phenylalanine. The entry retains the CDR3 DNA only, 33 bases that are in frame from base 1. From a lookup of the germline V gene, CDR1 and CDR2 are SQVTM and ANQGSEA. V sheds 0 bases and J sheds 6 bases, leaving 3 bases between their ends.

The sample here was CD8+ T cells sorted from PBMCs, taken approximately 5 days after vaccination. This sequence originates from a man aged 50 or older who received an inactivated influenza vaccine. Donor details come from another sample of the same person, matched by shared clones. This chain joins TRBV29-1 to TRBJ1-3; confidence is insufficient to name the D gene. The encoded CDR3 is CSVEESNTIYF. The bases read TGCAGCGTTGAAGAATCAAACACCATATATTTT.